A selection of T cell receptor beta chains follows, all from one sample in a study of blood T cells in healthy people across ages. Each CDR3 protein is one row after TCRdb ran MiXCR on the 5' RACE reads. The repertoire holds around 600,000 distinct CDR3 sequences, 45% to 55% seen once, with roughly 25% in the top ten. Sequencing was performed on blood. These receptors all stem from a man older than 75 in good health. CDR3s include the opening cysteine and the closing phenylalanine or tryptophan. A D gene is named only where the DNA matches it firmly. Clone size is not always given. Where it is, it says once, few, many or a class for expanded clones.

D,V,J,length,size,DNA,CDR3
TRBD1,TRBV18,TRBJ2-7,15,.,TGTGCCAGCTCACCGGGGAAACAGGGGATCTGCGAGCAGTACTTC,CASSPGKQGICEQYF
TRBD2,TRBV9,TRBJ2-7,19,.,TGTGCCAGCAGCGTCACTAGCGGGGGGGCCCTCGGGTCCTACAATGAGCAGTACTTC,CASSVTSGGALGSYNEQYF
.,TRBV9,TRBJ2-5,14,once,TGTGCCGGCAGCGTAGCAGGTCAGTCCAATGAGCAGTACTTC,CAGSVAGQSNEQYF
.,TRBV6-1,TRBJ2-6,17,.,TGTGCCAGCAGTGTGGGGCACACTAGCTCTGGGGCCAACGTCCTGACTTTC,CASSVGHTSSGANVLTF
.,TRBV5-1,TRBJ2-3,17,few,TGCGCCAGCAGCTTGGGACTCCTTGGGGGTAGCACAGATACGCAGTATTTT,CASSLGLLGGSTDTQYF
.,TRBV20-1,TRBJ2-1,13,few,TGCAGTGCTACCGGGTCCCCTCTCAATGAGCAGTTCTTC,CSATGSPLNEQFF
TRBD1,TRBV7-9,TRBJ1-1,16,.,TGTGCCAGCAGCGCAGCGGGGACAGGGGCCAGGGTTGAAGCTTTCTTT,CASSAAGTGARVEAFF
.,TRBV6-5,TRBJ1-2,14,many,TGTGCCAGCAGTTACGACGGGGATGCCTATGGCTACACCTTC,CASSYDGDAYGYTF
TRBD2,TRBV3-1,TRBJ2-5,16,.,TGTGCCAGCAGCCATCCGCCAGCGGGGGGGCCAGAGACCCAGTACTTC,CASSHPPAGGPETQYF
.,TRBV28,TRBJ2-6,16,.,TGTGCCAGCAGATCCGGAGGGCCCTCTGGGGCCAACGTCCTGACTTTC,CASRSGGPSGANVLTF
.,TRBV11-2,TRBJ2-1,18,.,TGTGCCAGCAGCCCTCGCTCCTCGGGGGGCCTCGGATACAATGAGCAGTTCTTC,CASSPRSSGGLGYNEQFF
.,TRBV4-2,TRBJ1-2,15,.,TGTGCCAGCAGCCGGGGCAGCGGAGATTCCTATGGCTACACCTTC,CASSRGSGDSYGYTF
.,TRBV12-3/TRBV12-4,TRBJ2-1,15,.,TGTGCCAGCAGCCCCCGGGGGGCTTCTTACAATGAGCAGTTCTTC,CASSPRGASYNEQFF
TRBD1,TRBV4-2,TRBJ2-1,15,few,TGTGCCAGCAGCCCCCGACAGGGGGCGGGCAATGAGCAGTTCTTC,CASSPRQGAGNEQFF
TRBD2,TRBV7-2,TRBJ2-5,14,few,TGTGCCAGCAGCTACGGGGGGGTTGGGGAGACCCAGTACTTC,CASSYGGVGETQYF
.,TRBV3-1,TRBJ2-7,17,.,TGTGCCAGCAGCCAAGCCGCGGCCGGGACCTGGTCCTACGAGCAGTACTTC,CASSQAAAGTWSYEQYF